This T cell receptor (beta chain) comes out of a study of identical twins (dated by TCRdb to the mid-2010s). Background for the entire study: TCR alpha and beta repertoires from monozygotic twins, unrelated adults of various ages and cord blood were deep-sequenced to test whether fetal clonotypes persist. To rule out contamination, replicate twin experiments were performed at different times with different library preparation protocols. Results and caveats for the whole study, not just this receptor: Zero-insertion analyses could be partly confounded by invariant T cells such as MAIT and iNKT, although diverse VJ usage argued against such confounding for most clonotypes. Because the same donors could not be followed over many years, conclusions were based on cross-sectional statistical analysis. Out-of-frame TCR alpha sharing in monozygotic twins was systematically underestimated by recombination models, whereas sharing between unrelated individuals was in agreement with the recombination models. In beta out-of-frame sequences, excess twin sharing was weaker, because having fewer shared sequences lowered the signal-to-noise ratio. Out-of-frame TCR alpha sequences shared between twins showed an excess of low generation-probability sequences compared with coincidental sharing between unrelated individuals. Abundant cord blood beta clonotypes carried fewer insertions; young adult naive repertoires showed a weaker similar trend, while memory repertoires showed none.

Turning to this clonotype: Its antigen is currently not known. No base quality information exists; no much larger clone differs at one position.

All donors were healthy Caucasians. Three pairs of female monozygotic twins, all aged roughly 18 to 29 years, were included in the twin cohort. Peripheral blood mononuclear cells were used as the source from which RNA for TCR libraries was isolated. From cysteine to phenylalanine, the CDR3 is 13 amino acids long. The retained sequence is limited to the CDR3, 39 bases, with the frame set at the first base. V is shortened by 2 bases, J by 4 bases, and the region joining them spans 11 bases. CDR1 and CDR2 were assigned from the germline V gene as SQVTM and ANQGSEA. The library was obtained by 5' RACE. Sequenced using an Illumina HiSeq 2000. A universal primer binding site was introduced by template switching, and a unique molecular identifier was present in the final cDNA, enabling accurate counting of TCR cDNA molecules. First-strand cDNA for TCR alpha and beta chains was synthesized from specific primers in the conserved constant-segment region. To control for contamination, each cDNA library was double barcoded with a SMART-Mk sample barcode plus Illumina barcodes. Two successive PCR steps introduced TruSeq adapter sequences along with Illumina sample barcodes. The Illumina HiSeq platform was used with custom primers to sequence TCR alpha and beta cDNA libraries. The authors processed their data as follows. MiGEC processed the raw reads to extract unique molecular identifiers, while MiXCR was used to determine the CDR3 positions. Recombination models were inferred per individual with the repgenHMM and IGoR tools using an EM algorithm. The analysis of shared clonotypes was done with the tcR package in R, with sharing normalized by the product of cloneset sizes. Out-of-frame nonproductive sequences were analyzed to study raw recombination free of thymic and clonal selection effects. TCRdb reprocessing: public reads trimmed at Q25 with fastp, clones called with MiXCR, in-frame beta chains kept. One record per CDR3 amino acid sequence lists the most common genes and DNA. None of the V and J calls come from the authors' own analysis; TCRdb made them. The sample contains some 760,000 distinct CDR3 sequences, 15% to 20% of them found a single time. Roughly 13% of the sample is held by the ten biggest clonotypes.

The sample also formed part of further work on T cells expressing NK-cell markers. Looking at the second paper: TCR beta-chain repertoires were profiled in sorted CD3+CD56+NKG2C+, CD3+CD56+NKG2C- and CD3+CD56-NKG2C+ T-cell subsets from roughly eight donors. Among the eight sequenced donors, seven were HCMV-seropositive and one was HCMV-seronegative. To restrict sorting to alphabetaTCR-expressing T cells, an anti-gammadeltaTCR antibody was added in several experiments. In over 5 donors, the dominant CD3+CD56+NKG2C+ clonotypes were among the top 10 CD8+ clonotypes and accounted for about 1.0-8% of CD8+ T cells. Those dominant clonotypes were again the most abundant among CD3+CD56-NKG2C+ cells in four donors, at about 28.3-65%. Whether the expanded NKG2C-expressing T cell clones were specific for HCMV antigens remained unclear. The study sequenced eight donors, all healthy volunteers chosen at random: three men and five women. A commercial ELISA kit detecting HCMV-specific IgG in serum was used to determine HCMV serostatus. For six donors, unsorted PBMC were also used to sequence bulk peripheral blood T-cell repertoires. MIGEC was used to demultiplex reads and group the reads by UMI, and MiTCR was used to assemble and quantify clonotypes. To remove erroneous sequences, TCR cDNA sequences were retained only when supported by two or more reads. The tcR package was used for downstream repertoire analysis, and clonotypes were matched between fractions using CDR3 nucleotide sequence together with V segment. VDJmatch was used to annotate antigen specificity against VDJdb, with one amino acid substitution in CDR3 allowed.

The source is a woman aged 18 to 35 in good health. Sequenced: PBMCs. This chain is built from TRBV29-1 and TRBJ2-5; the D gene is perhaps TRBD1 or TRBD2, each of them matching over 5 bases. The DNA sequence follows: TGCAGCGTTGAATGGGGGTCAGGAGAGACCCAGTACTTC. Its protein product is CSVEWGSGETQYF.